Here is one T cell receptor (beta chain) with its context. The antigen is undetermined. These data originate in a study of blood T cells in healthy people across ages. The study's findings and limits: It was held that diversity estimates obtained from one million T cells represented underestimates.

Primers used in a second PCR of about 7 to 11 cycles were a sample-barcoded 5' primer and a J-beta primer mix. Each cDNA was tagged by a template-switch adaptor containing 12 random nucleotides. Every sample gave at least 3 million paired-end reads containing CDR3. One entry per CDR3 protein, called by TCRdb with MiXCR from the 5' RACE reads. The table has fewer than 900,000 distinct CDR3 sequences, about 52% seen once. Samples each had at least 5 micrograms of total RNA extracted. Germline values: CDR1 LNHNV, CDR2 YYDKDF (reference sequence). The CDR3 covers 14 residues. Trimming cost V 0 bases and J 5 bases, with 10 bases left between them.

The sample comprised blood. The chain joins TRBV15 to TRBJ1-1; the D gene is possibly TRBD1 (5 bases). This TCR derives from a woman aged 55-70 years in good health. As DNA, the CDR3 is TGTGCCACCAGCAGAGATCTGGCAGGGACTGAAGCTTTCTTT. Amino acid sequence: CATSRDLAGTEAFF.